This entry lists 30 T cell receptor beta chains sequenced from one sample in a study of T cell repertoires in ileal Crohn's disease (dated by TCRdb to the late 2010s). Library construction relied on the immunoSEQ multiplex PCR assay. What TCRdb holds here is the immuneACCESS table cut down to in-frame rearrangements. Part of the clones is not present; checked against another copy, under half of the missing clones reflect an unresolved V gene, and the others are unexplained. The sample table lists about 17,000 clones, around four fifths of them with a count of one. The leading ten clones occupy 10% of the sample. Sequencing used ileal tissue. All receptors come from an adult with Crohn's disease.

The rearrangement joins TRBV9 to TRBJ1-3; unclear D gene. The CDR3 covers 17 residues. The ends were cut back, 0 bases at V and 0 bases at J, with 13 bases in the middle. Germline lookup yields CDR1 SGDLS and CDR2 YYNGEE. The CDR3 sequence: CASSVVQTPTSGNTIYF. Written as DNA, the CDR3 is TGTGCCAGCAGCGTAGTGCAAACACCCACCTCTGGAAACACCATATATTTT. Full variable domain (rest looked up from reference TRBV9 and TRBJ1-3): DSGVTQTPKHLITATGQRVTLRCSPRSGDLSVYWYQQSLDQGLQFLIQYYNGEERAKGNILERFSAQQFPDLHSELNLSSLELGDSALYFCASSVVQTPTSGNTIYFGEGSWLTVV.

The rearrangement uses TRBV6-1 and TRBJ1-4; 7 nucleotides agree with TRBD1. CDR1 is MNHNS and CDR2 is SASEGT in the germline V gene. This CDR3 has 17 amino acids. V gave up 4 bases and J gave up 0 bases; unmatched junction bases: 8. The CDR3 region is CASSAISGTATNEKLFF. In DNA, the CDR3 is TGTGCCAGCAGTGCAATATCCGGGACAGCAACTAATGAAAAACTGTTTTTT.

J is TRBJ1-2 and V is TRBV7-9; maybe TRBD1 (5 bases). Deletions cut 3 bases from V and 8 bases from J, with 13 bases between. CDR3 length: 13 amino acids. Germline V gene data show CDR1 as SEHNR and CDR2 as FQNEAQ (reference sequence). Written as DNA, the CDR3 is TGTGCCAGCAGCTTTCTAGGTAGGGGAGGCTACACCTTC. This translates into CASSFLGRGGYTF.

The V gene is TRBV18, the J gene TRBJ1-5; D gene ambiguous. The CDR3 length is 15 residues. Trimming cost V 4 bases and J 1 base, with 11 bases left between them. Germline assignment: CDR1 KGHSH and CDR2 LQKENI. The CDR3 DNA sequence: TGTGCCAGCTCACTTTACCAGGAAAGCAATCAGCCCCAGCATTTT. This codes for CASSLYQESNQPQHF. The full variable domain, with the rest looked up from reference TRBV18 and TRBJ1-5, is NAGVMQNPRHLVRRRGQEARLRCSPMKGHSHVYWYRQLPEEGLKFMVYLQKENIIDESGMPKERFSAEFPKEGPSILRIQQVVRGDSAAYFCASSLYQESNQPQHFGDGTRLSIL.

The J gene is TRBJ2-7, the V gene TRBV10-2; TRBD2 agrees at 9 bases. Germline V gene data show CDR1 as WSHSY and CDR2 as SAAADI. The junction had 6 bases not matched to a gene; V was cut back by 6 bases and J by 0 bases. The CDR3 totals 15 residues. The CDR3 here is CASRSSGGHSYEQYF. In nucleotides, the CDR3 is TGCGCCAGCAGATCGAGCGGGGGGCACTCCTACGAGCAGTACTTC.

The chain uses TRBV4-2 and TRBJ1-4; 8 nucleotides agree with TRBD1. Germline V CDR1 and CDR2: LGHNA, YNFKEQ. The CDR3 covers 16 residues. The junction had 7 bases not matched to a gene; V was cut back by 2 bases and J by 5 bases. The CDR3 DNA reads as TGTGCCAGCAGCCAAAGCCGACAGGGGAGGAATGAAAAACTGTTTTTT. Amino acids: CASSQSRQGRNEKLFF.

The rearrangement links TRBV7-9 to TRBJ2-6; D remains ambiguous. This CDR3 comprises 15 residues. Trimming cost V 4 bases and J 2 bases, with 9 bases left between them. Germline V gene lookup returns CDR1 SEHNR and CDR2 FQNEAQ (reference sequence). The CDR3 protein is CASSSELPGANVLTF. CDR3 DNA sequence: TGTGCCAGCAGCTCTGAACTCCCTGGGGCCAACGTCCTGACTTTC.

This clone is a singleton in its sample. This chain uses TRBV10-3 with TRBJ1-1; 8 nucleotides agree with TRBD1. Trimming cost V 6 bases and J 2 bases; bases outside gene matches: 2. The CDR3 extends over 13 amino acids. Germline assignment: CDR1 ENHRY and CDR2 SYGVKD. CDR3 residues: CAIRDRENTEAFF. CDR3 nucleotide sequence: TGTGCCATCAGGGACAGGGAAAACACTGAAGCTTTCTTT.

The V call is TRBV7-6, the J call TRBJ2-1; D call uncertain. Between the trimmed V and J ends, which lost 1 base and 0 bases, there was a span of 7 bases. Germline CDR1 and CDR2: SGHVS and FNYEAQ. CDR3 length: 15 amino acids. The CDR3: CASSLEANSYNEQFF. The CDR3 nucleotides are TGTGCCAGCAGCTTAGAAGCCAACTCCTACAATGAGCAGTTCTTC. Variable domain in full (rest from reference TRBV7-6 and TRBJ2-1): GAGVSQSPRYKVTKRGQDVALRCDPISGHVSLYWYRQALGQGPEFLTYFNYEAQQDKSGLPNDRFSAERPEGSISTLTIQRTEQRDSAMYRCASSLEANSYNEQFFGPGTRLTVL.

This sequence joins TRBV6-6 and TRBJ1-5; 7 nucleotides agree with TRBD1. The V and J ends lost 1 base and 9 bases, in that order; junction bases with no gene match: 9. This CDR3 is 15 amino acids long. The germline gives CDR1 MNHNY, CDR2 SVGAGI (reference sequence). CDR3 sequence reads: CASSYFGRGERPQHF. The CDR3 DNA reads as TGTGCCAGCAGTTACTTCGGCAGGGGGGAACGGCCCCAGCATTTT.

This clone came up a few times. CDR3 sequence: CASTHGGDTDTQYF. CDR3 nucleotide sequence: TGTGCCAGCACCCACGGAGGTGATACAGATACGCAGTATTTT. This chain uses TRBV6-6 with TRBJ2-3; tentatively, D is TRBD2 (5 bases). Trimming cost V 7 bases and J 3 bases, with 14 bases left between them. The CDR3 extends over 14 amino acids. Per germline, CDR1 MNHNY and CDR2 SVGAGI (reference sequence).

The gene calls are TRBV20-1 and TRBJ1-3, with D uncertain. This CDR3 is 11 amino acids long. Looked up from germline, CDR1 is DFQATT and CDR2 is SNEGSKA (reference sequence). Trimming removed 6 bases from V and 4 bases from J, with 7 bases in between. In nucleotides, the CDR3 is TGCAGTGCAATACAGGGAAACACCATATATTTT. Its protein product is CSAIQGNTIYF.

CDR3 in amino acids: CASSYKTGSSYNEQFF. In nucleotides, the CDR3 is TGTGCCAGCAGCTACAAGACAGGGAGCTCCTACAATGAGCAGTTCTTC. The chain couples TRBV7-3 to TRBJ2-1; 7 bases fit TRBD1. Germline values: CDR1 SGHTA, CDR2 FQGTGA. V shed 4 bases and J 0 bases; nucleotides not matched to a gene: 6. The CDR3 is 16 residues long.

This clone was observed a few times. V usage is TRBV7-9 and J usage is TRBJ1-3; the D gene is possibly TRBD1 (6 bases). This CDR3 has 18 residues. CDR1 and CDR2 from the germline V gene are SEHNR and FQNEAQ (reference sequence). Deletions cut 4 bases from V and 0 bases from J, with 19 bases between. The CDR3 DNA is TGTGCCAGCAGCTCACAGAGGGGGGGGCTTTACTCTGGAAACACCATATATTTT. Translated, it gives CASSSQRGGLYSGNTIYF.

About this clone: Without the conserved terminal phenylalanine or tryptophan, this CDR3 likely stems from a read error. The chain couples TRBV4-3 to TRBJ1-3; TRBD1 matches 7 bases. Unmatched junction bases numbered 6, after V lost 1 base and J lost 3 bases. This CDR3 has 16 residues. Germline CDR1 LGHNA, CDR2 YSLEER. The CDR3, as DNA: TGCGCCAGCAGCCAAGGGACAGGACTTCTTGGAAACACCATATATTCT. This translates into CASSQGTGLLGNTIYS.

This clone was counted a few times. CDR3 DNA: TGTGCCAGCAGCCCAACAGGGGGAACCCAAGAGACCCAGTACTTC. Its protein product is CASSPTGGTQETQYF. V and J are TRBV7-3 and TRBJ2-5; the match to TRBD1 covers 8 bases. The CDR3 loop spans 15 amino acids. V lost 5 bases and J lost 1; bases outside the gene matches: 6. Germline CDR1 is SGHTA and CDR2 is FQGTGA.

The chain employs TRBV4-3 and TRBJ2-4; a weak D match, TRBD2 (6 bases). This CDR3 spans 14 amino acids. V was shortened by 5 bases and J by 0 bases, with 8 bases between the two germline ends. Germline assignment: CDR1 LGHNA and CDR2 YSLEER. The CDR3 loop is CASSASAAKNIQYF. CDR3 sequence (DNA): TGCGCCAGCAGCGCTAGCGCAGCCAAAAACATTCAGTACTTC.

V usage is TRBV9 and J usage is TRBJ2-1, with 10 bases matching TRBD2. The germline CDR1 and CDR2 sequences are SGDLS and YYNGEE. V gave up 7 bases and J gave up 4 bases; unmatched junction bases: 11. CDR3 length equals 16 residues. The CDR3 DNA reads TGTGCCAGCTCCACCCTAGCGGGGGCGACGTACAATGAGCAGTTCTTC. It translates to CASSTLAGATYNEQFF.

The V and J genes are TRBV19 and TRBJ2-2; TRBD2 agrees at 9 bases. This CDR3 spans 15 amino acids. The ends lost 9 bases at V and 8 bases at J; junction bases unmatched: 13. Germline values: CDR1 LNHDA, CDR2 SQIVND (reference sequence). In DNA form, the CDR3 reads TGTGCCAGCGCTGGAAAGCGGGGGGCATCGGGGGAGCTGTTTTTT. Translation: CASAGKRGASGELFF. Supplemented by reference TRBV19 and TRBJ2-2, the full variable domain reads DGGITQSPKYLFRKEGQNVTLSCEQNLNHDAMYWYRQDPGQGLRLIYYSQIVNDFQKGDIAEGYSVSREKKESFPLTVTSAQKNPTAFYLCASAGKRGASGELFFGEGSRLTVL.

This clone has just a few counts. The chain recombines TRBV11-2 with TRBJ1-3; D is perhaps TRBD1 (6 bases). Germline lookup yields CDR1 SGHAT and CDR2 FQNNGV. The V end was cut by 5 bases, the J end by 2 bases, with 7 bases between. This CDR3 contains 13 residues. The DNA for the CDR3 is TGTGCCAGCAGCGGGACAACTGGAAACACCATATATTTT. This codes for CASSGTTGNTIYF.

As regards this clone: One end of the junction varies from germline; a read error may be responsible. The chain couples TRBV7-9 to TRBJ2-3; TRBD2 aligns across 11 bases. The germline CDR1 and CDR2 sequences are SEHNR and FQNEAQ (reference sequence). This CDR3 spans 17 amino acids. The CDR3 region has the DNA TGTGCCAGCAGCCTAGCGGGGGGACCCCGGAGAACAGATACGCAGTATTTT. This translates into CASSLAGGPRRTDTQYF. Based on the CDR3 plus reference TRBV7-9 and TRBJ2-3, the full variable domain is DTGVSQNPRHKITKRGQNVTFRCDPISEHNRLYWYRQTLGQGPEFLTYFQNEAQLEKSRLLSDRFSAERPKGSFSTLEIQRTEQGDSAMYLCASSLAGGPRRTDTQYFGPGTRLTVL.

The rearrangement links TRBV6-1 to TRBJ1-1, with D possibly being TRBD1 (6 bases). The CDR3 runs to 14 residues. Germline CDR1 is MNHNS and CDR2 is SASEGT. Trimming removed 5 bases from V and 3 bases from J, with 13 bases in between. This chain's CDR3 is CASSFLGGDTEAFF. In DNA form, the CDR3 reads TGTGCCAGCAGTTTCCTAGGGGGGGACACTGAAGCTTTCTTT.

The V call is TRBV5-8, the J call TRBJ1-1; tentatively, D is TRBD1 (6 bases). The germline gives CDR1 SGHTS, CDR2 YDEGEE. This CDR3 has 15 residues. The V gene lost 3 bases and the J gene lost 4 bases, with 16 bases spanning the gap. The CDR3 bases are TGTGCCAGCAGCTCACAGGGCACCCCCGGCACTGAAGCTTTCTTT. It encodes CASSSQGTPGTEAFF.

The rearrangement uses TRBV30 and TRBJ1-2, with D uncertain. This CDR3 is 13 amino acids long. Germline values: CDR1 GTSNPN, CDR2 SVGIG (reference sequence). Between the trimmed V and J ends, which lost 2 bases and 3 bases, there was a span of 10 bases. The CDR3 loop reads CAWSRVRDYGYTF. CDR3 sequence (DNA): TGTGCCTGGAGTCGCGTACGGGACTATGGCTACACCTTC.

This clone has only one observation. The chain links TRBV4-1 to TRBJ2-3; D might be TRBD1 (6 bases). Germline V gives CDR1 MGHRA, CDR2 YSYEKL. V was trimmed by 2 bases and J by 0 bases, leaving 18 bases between them. The CDR3 loop spans 18 amino acids. This chain's CDR3 is CASSQQPGQGDSTDTQYF. Written as DNA, the CDR3 is TGCGCCAGCAGCCAACAGCCGGGACAAGGGGATAGCACAGATACGCAGTATTTT.

The chain has TRBV19 and TRBJ2-7; 7 nucleotides match TRBD1. V dropped 5 bases and J dropped 0; count of bases not matched to a gene: 4. Germline V gene lookup returns CDR1 LNHDA and CDR2 SQIVND (reference sequence). This CDR3 contains 14 residues. The CDR3 DNA sequence: TGTGCCAGTAGTTTCGGGACAGCCTCCTACGAGCAGTACTTC. It encodes CASSFGTASYEQYF.

The gene calls are TRBV19 and TRBJ2-5, with 8 positions matching TRBD1. The CDR3 covers 15 residues. The trim removed 3 bases at V and 1 base at J, leaving 4 bases unmatched. Germline V CDR1 and CDR2: LNHDA, SQIVND (reference sequence). CDR3 region: CASSMTGAAQETQYF. The CDR3 nucleotides are TGTGCCAGTAGTATGACAGGGGCAGCCCAAGAGACCCAGTACTTC.

The gene calls are TRBV30 and TRBJ2-3; possible D gene TRBD2, 6 bases. CDR1 is GTSNPN and CDR2 is SVGIG in the germline V gene (reference sequence). Trimming removed 4 bases from V and 3 bases from J, with 11 bases in between. This CDR3 contains 13 residues. This CDR3 reads CAWITGLTDTQYF. The CDR3 DNA follows: TGTGCCTGGATCACCGGACTAACAGATACGCAGTATTTT.

This clone was counted only a few times. This chain joins TRBV4-1 and TRBJ1-5, with D possibly matching TRBD1 (5 bases). Trimming took 4 bases from V and 6 from J, leaving 16 bases between them. The CDR3 is 15 amino acids. The germline V gene has CDR1 MGHRA and CDR2 YSYEKL. The CDR3 region is CASSPQGGDAQPQHF. Here the CDR3 DNA reads TGCGCCAGCAGCCCCCAGGGAGGGGACGCTCAGCCCCAGCATTTT.

The chain is built from TRBV9 and TRBJ2-1, with D maybe TRBD2 (7 bases). This CDR3 contains 13 residues. The V gene lost 4 bases and the J gene lost 8 bases, with 13 bases spanning the gap. In germline, CDR1 is SGDLS, CDR2 YYNGEE. CDR3 sequence: CASSQGGAYEQFF. The CDR3 nucleotides read TGTGCCAGCAGCCAAGGGGGGGCCTATGAGCAGTTCTTC.